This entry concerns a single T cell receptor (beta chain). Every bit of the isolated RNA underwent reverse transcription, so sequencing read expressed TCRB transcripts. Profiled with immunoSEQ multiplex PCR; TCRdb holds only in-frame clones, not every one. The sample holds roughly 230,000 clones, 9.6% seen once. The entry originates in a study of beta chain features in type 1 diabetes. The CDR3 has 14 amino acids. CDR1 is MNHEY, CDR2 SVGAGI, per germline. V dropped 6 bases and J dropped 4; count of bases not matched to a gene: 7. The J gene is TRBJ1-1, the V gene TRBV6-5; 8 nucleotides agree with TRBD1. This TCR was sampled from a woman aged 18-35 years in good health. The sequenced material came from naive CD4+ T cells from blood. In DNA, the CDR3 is TGTGCCAGCAGCCTCGGACAGGGTGGCACTGAAGCTTTCTTT. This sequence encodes CASSLGQGGTEAFF.